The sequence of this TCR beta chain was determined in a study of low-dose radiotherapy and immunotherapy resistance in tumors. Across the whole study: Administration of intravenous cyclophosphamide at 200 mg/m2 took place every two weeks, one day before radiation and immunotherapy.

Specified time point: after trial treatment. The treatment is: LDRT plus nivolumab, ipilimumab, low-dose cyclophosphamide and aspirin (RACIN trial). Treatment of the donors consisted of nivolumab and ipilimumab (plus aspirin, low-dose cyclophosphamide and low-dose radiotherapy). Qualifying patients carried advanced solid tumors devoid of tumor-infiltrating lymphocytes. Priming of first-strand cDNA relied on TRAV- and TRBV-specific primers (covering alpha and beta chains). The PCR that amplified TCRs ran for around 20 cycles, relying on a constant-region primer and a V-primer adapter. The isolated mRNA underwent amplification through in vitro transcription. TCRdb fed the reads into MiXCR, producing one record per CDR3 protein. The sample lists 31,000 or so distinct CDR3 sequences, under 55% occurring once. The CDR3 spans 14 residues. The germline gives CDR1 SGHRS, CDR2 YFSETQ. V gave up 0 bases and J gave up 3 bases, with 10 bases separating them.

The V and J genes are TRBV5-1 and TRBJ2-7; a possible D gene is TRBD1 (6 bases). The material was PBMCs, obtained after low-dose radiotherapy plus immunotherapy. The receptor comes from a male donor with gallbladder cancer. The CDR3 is CASSLAPGVYEQYF. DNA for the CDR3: TGCGCCAGCAGCTTGGCCCCAGGGGTCTACGAGCAGTACTTC.